This paragraph reports one T cell receptor beta chain. Its antigen is unidentified. Germline V gene data show CDR1 as SGDLS and CDR2 as YYNGEE. The CDR3 extends over 13 amino acids. V was clipped by 0 bases and J by 4 bases, with 7 bases between them. This record belongs to a study of vaccination and CD4 T cells after COVID-19. For the study at large: Overlapping peptides covering the spike proteins of SARS-CoV-2, HCoV-NL63, HCoV-OC43 and HCoV-229E were added to stimulate cells.

Described treatment: approximately nine-day PBMC culture with coronavirus spike peptide pools or control peptides (ViraFEST assay). Sequencing of DNA taken from cultured CD4+ T cells relied on the Oncomine TCR Beta short-read assay. A single record per CDR3 protein comes from TCRdb applying MiXCR to the PCR reads. Of 20,000 to 30,000 distinct CDR3 sequences in the sample, about 40% were seen once. Sequenced material: CD4+ T cells from blood, cultured in vitro. The chain carries TRBV9 and TRBJ2-5, with TRBD1 as a possible D gene (5 bases). This TCR was sampled from a human donor who had recovered from COVID-19. CDR3 region: CASSVATGETQYF. In DNA form, the CDR3 reads TGTGCCAGCAGCGTAGCTACAGGAGAGACCCAGTACTTC.